This TCR beta chain is from a study of T cell responses to AZD1222 COVID-19 vaccine. As for the study in general: Investigators merged groups given second doses at roughly 4 or roughly 12 weeks. Study outcomes and limitations: Sampling that yielded the repertoires occurred only after the peak T cell response. Just a handful of people given AZD1222 tested seropositive at baseline.

V shed 7 bases and J 8 bases; nucleotides not matched to a gene: 11. Per the germline V gene, CDR1 is SQVTM and CDR2 is ANQGSEA. The CDR3 totals 14 residues. Only in-frame clones appear in the TCRdb table, and some are missing; sequencing was by immunoSEQ multiplex PCR. The sample lists over 150,000 clones; 90% were seen once. On this clone itself: What it recognizes is unknown.

This sequence was found in an adult in good health. The sample here was peripheral blood, taken on day 0 of AZD1222 vaccination. This rearrangement joins TRBV29-1 to TRBJ1-4; 9 nucleotides agree with TRBD1. The CDR3 region is CSGDETGGREKLFF. Written as DNA, the CDR3 is TGCAGCGGGGACGAGACAGGGGGTAGGGAAAAACTGTTTTTT.